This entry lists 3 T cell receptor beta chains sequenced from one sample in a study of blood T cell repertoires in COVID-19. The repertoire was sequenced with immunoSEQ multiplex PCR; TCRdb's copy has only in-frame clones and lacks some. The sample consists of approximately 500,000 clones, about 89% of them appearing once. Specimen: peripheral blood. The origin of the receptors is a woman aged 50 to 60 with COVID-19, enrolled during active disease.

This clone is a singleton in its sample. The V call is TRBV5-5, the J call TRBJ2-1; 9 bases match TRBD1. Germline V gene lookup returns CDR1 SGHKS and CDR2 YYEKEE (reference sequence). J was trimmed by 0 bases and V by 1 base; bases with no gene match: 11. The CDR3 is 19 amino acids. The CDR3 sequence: CASSLWELQGASSYNEQFF. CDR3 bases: TGTGCCAGCAGCTTGTGGGAATTACAGGGGGCGAGCTCCTACAATGAGCAGTTCTTC.

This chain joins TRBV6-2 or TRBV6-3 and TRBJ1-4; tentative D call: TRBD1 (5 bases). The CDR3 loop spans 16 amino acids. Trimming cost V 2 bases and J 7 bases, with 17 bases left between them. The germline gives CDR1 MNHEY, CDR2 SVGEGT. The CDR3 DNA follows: TGTGCCAGCAGTTACCCCCCGCGGGGGAGGGGTGAAAAACTGTTTTTT. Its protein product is CASSYPPRGRGEKLFF.

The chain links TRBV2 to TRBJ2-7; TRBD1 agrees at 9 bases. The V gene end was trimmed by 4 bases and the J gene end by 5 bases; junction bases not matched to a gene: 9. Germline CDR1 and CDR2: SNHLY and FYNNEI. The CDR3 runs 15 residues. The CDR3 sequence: CASSGEGTGRNEQYF. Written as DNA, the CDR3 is TGTGCCAGCAGTGGGGAAGGGACAGGGCGGAACGAGCAGTACTTC.